What follows are 7 T cell receptor beta chains derived from one specimen sequenced in a study of shared clonotypes between healthy human individuals. Data came from immunoSEQ multiplex PCR; TCRdb stores just in-frame clones and leaves some out. The profile shows around 1.4 million clones, around 98.5% of them singletons. Sequencing was done on a sample of naive CD4+ T cells sorted from blood. The sample's subset: CD45RA+ positively selected. All receptors derive from a man aged 25-45 years in good health.

The chain is built from TRBV5-1 and TRBJ2-1; TRBD2 matches 9 bases. The CDR3 has 15 amino acids. Unmatched junction bases numbered 5, after V lost 2 bases and J lost 5 bases. Germline CDR1 and CDR2: SGHRS and YFSETQ. The DNA of the CDR3 is TGCGCCAGCAGCTTTCTAGCGGGATTCCACAATGAGCAGTTCTTC. The encoded protein is CASSFLAGFHNEQFF.

CDR3 in amino acids: CASSPPGPRGGTDTQYF. CDR3 in DNA: TGTGCCAGCTCACCTCCGGGACCCAGGGGGGGCACAGATACGCAGTATTTT. The chain links TRBV18 to TRBJ2-3; D may be TRBD1 (7 bases). The CDR3 is 17 residues long. Germline V gene sequence: CDR1 KGHSH, CDR2 LQKENI. V was pared by 3 bases and J by 1 base, with 17 bases between.

The rearrangement joins TRBV5-1 to TRBJ2-7; a possible D gene is TRBD1 (6 bases). Germline loops: CDR1 SGHRS, CDR2 YFSETQ. V shed 0 bases and J shed 2 bases, with 12 bases lying between them. CDR3 size: 15 residues. The CDR3 is CASSLASGQPYEQYF. The DNA of the CDR3 is TGCGCCAGCAGCTTGGCCTCGGGACAACCCTACGAGCAGTACTTC.

On this clone: Distinct nucleotide sequences in the sample also encode this CDR3. This sequence joins TRBV9 and TRBJ2-7; D is ambiguous. V was cut by 0 bases and J by 0 bases, with 7 bases left in between. Germline assignment: CDR1 SGDLS and CDR2 YYNGEE. The CDR3 totals 14 residues. CDR3 bases: TGTGCCAGCAGCGTAGGACCCCGCTCCTACGAGCAGTACTTC. Amino acids: CASSVGPRSYEQYF.

The rearrangement links TRBV2 to TRBJ1-5, with a tentative D call TRBD1 (6 bases). This CDR3 is 15 amino acids long. Germline loops: CDR1 SNHLY, CDR2 FYNNEI. V lost 8 bases and J lost 4, with 18 bases in between. The CDR3 loop reads CASQGGSGDNQPQHF. The CDR3 nucleotides are TGTGCCAGCCAAGGTGGGTCAGGGGATAATCAGCCCCAGCATTTT.

The chain carries TRBV7-2 and TRBJ1-5; unclear D gene. In germline, CDR1 is SGHTA, CDR2 FQGNSA. The CDR3 has 14 residues. Trimming cost V 5 bases and J 2 bases, with 10 bases left between them. CDR3 in amino acids: CASSRSPGNQPQHF. The CDR3 bases are TGTGCCAGCAGCCGGAGTCCCGGCAATCAGCCCCAGCATTTT.

CDR3 sequence: CASSYGQGVQPQHF. The CDR3 bases are TGTGCCAGCAGCTACGGACAGGGTGTTCAGCCCCAGCATTTT. V gene TRBV7-8 combines with J gene TRBJ1-5; 8 bases fit TRBD1. The CDR3 has 14 amino acids. CDR1 and CDR2 from the germline V gene are SGHVS and FQNEAQ. V lost 4 bases, J lost 6 bases, and 5 bases stayed unmatched.